This entry lists 3 T cell receptor beta chains sequenced from one sample in a study of CD8 T cells in ankylosing spondylitis. TCRdb recomputed calls from the 5' RACE reads with MiXCR, one row per CDR3 protein. The sample yields about 300,000 distinct CDR3 sequences, under 14% seen once. The sequencing sample was made of blood, either unsorted or a sorted T cell fraction (not recorded which). The receptors originated from a female donor with ankylosing spondylitis or in good health (not recorded which).

This clonotype was observed at least ten times. This chain joins TRBV10-3 and TRBJ2-5, with 12 bases lining up with TRBD2. Germline trimming cut 4 bases from V and 1 base from J; bases unmatched to any gene: 4. The V gene's germline CDR1 is ENHRY and CDR2 SYGVKD. The CDR3 has 16 residues. The CDR3 here is CAISVGLAGSQETQYF. CDR3 in DNA: TGTGCCATCAGTGTCGGACTAGCGGGGAGCCAAGAGACCCAGTACTTC.

This clonotype was counted only a few times. This chain uses TRBV5-1 with TRBJ2-7; D call uncertain. Deletions cut 2 bases from V and 1 base from J, with 7 bases between. CDR1 and CDR2 (germline): SGHRS, YFSETQ. The CDR3 is 13 amino acids. The CDR3 DNA reads TGCGCCAGCAGCTTACACGTATCCTACGAGCAGTACTTC. It yields the protein CASSLHVSYEQYF.

In its sample, this clonotype was seen a few times. V is TRBV15 and J is TRBJ2-7; D is tentatively TRBD1 or TRBD2 (5 bases each). The CDR3 totals 15 residues. In germline, CDR1 is LNHNV, CDR2 YYDKDF (reference sequence). With 0 bases removed from V and 1 base from J, the gap between germline ends came to 10 bases. In nucleotides, the CDR3 is TGTGCCACCAGCAGAGATTCTGGGGGTTCCTACGAGCAGTACTTC. It translates to CATSRDSGGSYEQYF.